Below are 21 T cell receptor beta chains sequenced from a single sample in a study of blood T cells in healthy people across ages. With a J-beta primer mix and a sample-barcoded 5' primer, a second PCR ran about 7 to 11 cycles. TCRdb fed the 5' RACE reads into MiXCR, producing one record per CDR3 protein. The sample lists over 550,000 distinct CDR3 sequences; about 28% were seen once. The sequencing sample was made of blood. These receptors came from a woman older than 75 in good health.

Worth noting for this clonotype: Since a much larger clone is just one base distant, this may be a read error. The CDR3 region has the DNA TGTGCCAGCAGGAGACTCCAAGAGACCCAGTTCTTC. Its translation is CASRRLQETQFF. V gene TRBV6-2 or TRBV6-3 combines with J gene TRBJ2-5, with D unresolved. The J call may be mistaken, given a closer DNA end match to TRBJ2-1. The germline V gene encodes CDR1 MNHEY and CDR2 SVGEGT. The CDR3 consists of 12 residues.

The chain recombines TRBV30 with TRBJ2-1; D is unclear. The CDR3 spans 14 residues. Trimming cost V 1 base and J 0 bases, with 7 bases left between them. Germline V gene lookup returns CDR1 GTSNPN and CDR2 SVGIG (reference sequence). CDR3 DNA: TGTGCCTGGAGTGATTACCGCTCCTACAATGAGCAGTTCTTC. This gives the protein CAWSDYRSYNEQFF.

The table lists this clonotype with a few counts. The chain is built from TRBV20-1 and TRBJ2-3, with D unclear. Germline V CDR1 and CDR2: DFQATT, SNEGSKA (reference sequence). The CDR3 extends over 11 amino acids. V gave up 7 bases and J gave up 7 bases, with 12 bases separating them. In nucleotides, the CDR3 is TGCAGTGTCCCCGGTGGGAATACGCAGTATTTT. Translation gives CSVPGGNTQYF.

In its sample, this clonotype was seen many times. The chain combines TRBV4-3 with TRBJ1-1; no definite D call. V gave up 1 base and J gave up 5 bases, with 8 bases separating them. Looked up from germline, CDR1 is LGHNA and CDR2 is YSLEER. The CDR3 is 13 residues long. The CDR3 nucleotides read TGCGCCAGCAGCCAAGGGTTTGGAACTGAAGCTTTCTTT. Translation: CASSQGFGTEAFF.

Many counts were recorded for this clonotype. Written as DNA, the CDR3 is TGTGCCAGCAATGGCGACGCGGCAGTCACTCAAGAGACCCAGTACTTC. It specifies CASNGDAAVTQETQYF. This chain connects TRBV2 to TRBJ2-5; the D is unclear. The germline gives CDR1 SNHLY, CDR2 FYNNEI. The CDR3 extends over 16 amino acids. The V gene lost 7 bases and the J gene lost 2 bases, with 20 bases spanning the gap. The full variable domain, rest sourced from reference TRBV2 and TRBJ2-5, is EPEVTQTPSHQVTQMGQEVILRCVPISNHLYFYWYRQILGQKVEFLVSFYNNEISEKSEIFDDQFSVERPDGSNFTLKIRSTKLEDSAMYFCASNGDAAVTQETQYFGPGTRLLVL.

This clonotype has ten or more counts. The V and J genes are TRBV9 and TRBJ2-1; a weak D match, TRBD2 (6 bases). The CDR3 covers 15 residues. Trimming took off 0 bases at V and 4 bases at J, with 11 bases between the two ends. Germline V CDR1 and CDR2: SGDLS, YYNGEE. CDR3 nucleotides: TGTGCCAGCAGCGTAGGTAGCGGTATTTACAATGAGCAGTTCTTC. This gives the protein CASSVGSGIYNEQFF.

The CDR3 DNA follows: TGTGCCAGCAGCTTCGACAGGATTTACGAGCAGTACTTC. It yields the protein CASSFDRIYEQYF. The rearrangement joins TRBV7-2 to TRBJ2-7; possibly TRBD1 for D (6 bases). This CDR3 comprises 13 residues. CDR1 is SGHTA and CDR2 is FQGNSA in the germline V gene. V was cut by 3 bases and J by 4 bases, with 10 bases left in between.

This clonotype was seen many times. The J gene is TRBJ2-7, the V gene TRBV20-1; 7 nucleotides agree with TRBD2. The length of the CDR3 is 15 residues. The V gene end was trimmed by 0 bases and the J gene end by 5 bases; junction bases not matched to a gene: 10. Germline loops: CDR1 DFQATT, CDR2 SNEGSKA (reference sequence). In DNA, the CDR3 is TGCAGTGCTAGAGATATGGGGGGGGGATGGAACGAGCAGTACTTC. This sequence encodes CSARDMGGGWNEQYF.

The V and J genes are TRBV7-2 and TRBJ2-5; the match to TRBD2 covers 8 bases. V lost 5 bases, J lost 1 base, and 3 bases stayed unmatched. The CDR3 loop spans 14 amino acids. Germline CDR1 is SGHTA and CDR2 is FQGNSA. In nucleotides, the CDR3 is TGTGCCAGCAGCGATAGCGGGGTCCAAGAGACCCAGTACTTC. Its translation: CASSDSGVQETQYF. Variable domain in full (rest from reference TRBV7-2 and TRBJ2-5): GAGVSQSPSNKVTEKGKDVELRCDPISGHTALYWYRQSLGQGLEFLIYFQGNSAPDKSGLPSDRFSAERTGGSVSTLTIQRTQQEDSAVYLCASSDSGVQETQYFGPGTRLLVL.

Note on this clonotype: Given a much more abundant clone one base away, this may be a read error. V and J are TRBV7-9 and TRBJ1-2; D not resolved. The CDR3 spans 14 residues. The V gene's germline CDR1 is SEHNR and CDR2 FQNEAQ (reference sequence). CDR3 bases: TGTACCAGCAGCCTCGCCCGGGATAGTGAGGGCTACACCTTC. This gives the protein CTSSLARDSEGYTF.

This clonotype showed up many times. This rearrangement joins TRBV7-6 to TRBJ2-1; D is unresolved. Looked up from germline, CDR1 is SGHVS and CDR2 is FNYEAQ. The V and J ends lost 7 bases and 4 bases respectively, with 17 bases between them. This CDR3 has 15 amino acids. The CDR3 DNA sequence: TGTGCCAGCACCCCCCGGGCAGAACTTTACAATGAGCAGTTCTTC. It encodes CASTPRAELYNEQFF.

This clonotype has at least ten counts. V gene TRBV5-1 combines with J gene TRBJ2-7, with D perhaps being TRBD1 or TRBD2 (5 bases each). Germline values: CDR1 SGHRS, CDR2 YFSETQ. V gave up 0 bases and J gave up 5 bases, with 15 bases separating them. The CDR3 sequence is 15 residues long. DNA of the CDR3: TGCGCCAGCAGCTTGGAGAGGGGTCTATCTGACGAGCAGTACTTC. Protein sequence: CASSLERGLSDEQYF.

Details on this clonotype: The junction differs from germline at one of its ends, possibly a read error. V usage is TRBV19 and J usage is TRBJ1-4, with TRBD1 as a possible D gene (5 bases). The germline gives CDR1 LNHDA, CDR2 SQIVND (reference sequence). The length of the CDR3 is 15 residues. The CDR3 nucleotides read TGTGCCAGTACCCAGGGAGGCACAACTAATGAAAAACGGTTTTTT. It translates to CASTQGGTTNEKRFF.

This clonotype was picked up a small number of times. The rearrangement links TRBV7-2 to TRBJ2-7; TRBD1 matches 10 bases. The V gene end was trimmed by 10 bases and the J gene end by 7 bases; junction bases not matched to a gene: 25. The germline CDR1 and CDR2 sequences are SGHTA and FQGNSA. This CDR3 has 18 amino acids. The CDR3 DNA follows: TGTGCCACCGCCAAATACCAACTCGACAGGGGGCGGTGCAATGAGCAGTACTTC. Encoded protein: CATAKYQLDRGRCNEQYF.

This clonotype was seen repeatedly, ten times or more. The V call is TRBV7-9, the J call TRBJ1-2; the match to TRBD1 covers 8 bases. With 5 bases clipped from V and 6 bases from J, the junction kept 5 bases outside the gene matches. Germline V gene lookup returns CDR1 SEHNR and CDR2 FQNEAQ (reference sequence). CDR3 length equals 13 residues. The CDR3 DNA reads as TGTGCCAGCAGCCAGACAGGGGCGGATGGCTACACCTTC. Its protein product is CASSQTGADGYTF. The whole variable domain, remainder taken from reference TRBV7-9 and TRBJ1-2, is DTGVSQNPRHKITKRGQNVTFRCDPISEHNRLYWYRQTLGQGPEFLTYFQNEAQLEKSRLLSDRFSAERPKGSFSTLEIQRTEQGDSAMYLCASSQTGADGYTFGSGTRLTVV.

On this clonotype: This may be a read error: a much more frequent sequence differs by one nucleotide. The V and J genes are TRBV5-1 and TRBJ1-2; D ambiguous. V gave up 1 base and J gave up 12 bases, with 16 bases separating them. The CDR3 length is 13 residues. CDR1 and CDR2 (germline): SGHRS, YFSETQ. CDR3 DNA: TGCGCCAGCAGCTTGTCTGGGAACGGCGGCCACACCTTC. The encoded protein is CASSLSGNGGHTF.

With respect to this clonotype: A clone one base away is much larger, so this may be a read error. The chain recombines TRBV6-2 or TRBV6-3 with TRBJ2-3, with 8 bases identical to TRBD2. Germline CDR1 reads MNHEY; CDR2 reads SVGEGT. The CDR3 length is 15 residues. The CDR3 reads CTSRTRGGPTDTQYF. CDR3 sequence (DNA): TGTACCAGCAGAACCCGGGGGGGCCCTACAGATACGCAGTATTTT.

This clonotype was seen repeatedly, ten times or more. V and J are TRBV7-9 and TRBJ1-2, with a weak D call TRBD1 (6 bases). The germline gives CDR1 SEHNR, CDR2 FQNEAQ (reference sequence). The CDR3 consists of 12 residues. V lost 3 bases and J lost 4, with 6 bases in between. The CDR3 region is CASSLDSYGYTF. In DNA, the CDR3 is TGTGCCAGCAGCTTGGACAGCTATGGCTACACCTTC.

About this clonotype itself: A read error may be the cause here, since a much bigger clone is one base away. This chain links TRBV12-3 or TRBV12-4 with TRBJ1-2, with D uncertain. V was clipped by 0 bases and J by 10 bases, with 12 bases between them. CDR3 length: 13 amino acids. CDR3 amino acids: CASSLAHSDDYTF. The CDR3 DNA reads TGTGCCAGCAGTTTAGCGCATTCGGATGACTACACCTTC.

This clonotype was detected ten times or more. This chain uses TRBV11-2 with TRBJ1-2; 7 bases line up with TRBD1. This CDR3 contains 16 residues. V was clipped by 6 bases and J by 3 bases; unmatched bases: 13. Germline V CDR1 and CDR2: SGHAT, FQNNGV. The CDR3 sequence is CASSSGQLFPDYGYTF. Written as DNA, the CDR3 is TGTGCCAGCAGTTCGGGACAGTTGTTTCCCGACTATGGCTACACCTTC.

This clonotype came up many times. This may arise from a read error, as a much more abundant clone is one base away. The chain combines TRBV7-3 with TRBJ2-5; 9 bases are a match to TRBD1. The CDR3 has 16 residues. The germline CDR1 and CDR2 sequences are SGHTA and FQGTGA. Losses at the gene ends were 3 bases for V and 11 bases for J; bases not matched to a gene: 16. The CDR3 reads CASSLSAGQGPNEQYF. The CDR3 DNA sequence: TGTGCCAGCAGCTTGTCTGCGGGACAGGGTCCCAATGAGCAGTACTTC. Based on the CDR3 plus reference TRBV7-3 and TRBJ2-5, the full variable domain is GAGVSQTPSNKVTEKGKYVELRCDPISGHTALYWYRQSLGQGPEFLIYFQGTGAADDSGLPNDRFFAVRPEGSVSTLKIQRTERGDSAVYLCASSLSAGQGPNEQYFGPGTRLLVL.